This T cell receptor beta chain was profiled in a study of cytomegalovirus exposure and HLA in healthy donors. The PCR employed 60 Vbeta primers together with 13 Jbeta primers. Original processing notes: Later, an analysis found 75 million to 90 million unique TCR beta chains, and roughly 10 million of these were shared. TCRdb's table, derived via immunoSEQ multiplex PCR, lists solely in-frame clones and lacks some. From that table come the V and J calls and clone size; the DNA was used to work out D and trimming. The sample contains more than 150,000 clones, roughly 82% of which appear only once. When sampled, the donors appeared nominally healthy, though they likely had unrecorded immune exposures. In this sample, this clone turned up once. The V end lost 2 bases, the J end lost 4 bases, and 12 bases lay between the germline ends. This CDR3 is 14 amino acids long. Looked up from germline, CDR1 is SGDLS and CDR2 is YYNGEE.

The sequencing input was PBMCs. This receptor was obtained from a girl aged 2 to 9 in good health and CMV-seropositive. The chain links TRBV9 to TRBJ1-2; the D is unclear. The CDR3 DNA is TGTGCCAGCAGCGTTCAAGGGAGTAGCTATGGCTACACCTTC. This translates into CASSVQGSSYGYTF.